The 8 T cell receptor beta chains given below trace back to one sample, sequenced in a study of cytomegalovirus exposure and HLA in healthy donors. The PCR ran on 60 Vbeta and 13 Jbeta primers. The assay was immunoSEQ multiplex PCR, and TCRdb's table has in-frame clones only and misses some. Among over 90,000 clones listed, almost 80% were seen once. Specimen: PBMCs. The receptors were gathered from a man aged 45 to 65 in good health and CMV-seropositive.

The J gene is TRBJ2-7, the V gene TRBV7-2, with 10 nucleotides matching TRBD2. Trimming took 2 bases from V and 2 from J; bases not matched to a gene: 6. CDR1 SGHTA and CDR2 FQGNSA come from the germline V gene. The CDR3 runs 16 residues. CDR3 coding DNA: TGTGCCAGCAGCTTAAAGCGGGAGGGTCCCCCCTACGAGCAGTACTTC. It translates to CASSLKREGPPYEQYF.

V gene TRBV5-4 combines with J gene TRBJ2-1; tentative D call: TRBD2 (6 bases). V lost 4 bases, J lost 8 bases, and 25 bases lay in between. Germline V gene sequence: CDR1 SGHNT, CDR2 YYREEE (reference sequence). This CDR3 region has 17 residues. The CDR3 reads CASSLQMSGRFEHEQFF. The CDR3 DNA reads as TGTGCCAGCAGCCTACAGATGAGCGGGCGCTTCGAACATGAGCAGTTCTTC.

Remarks on this clone: An end of the junction differs from the germline gene, which may be a read error. The sample carries other DNA sequences with the same CDR3. V usage is TRBV10-3 and J usage is TRBJ2-7; the match to TRBD1 covers 8 bases. CDR3 length equals 13 residues. Germline V gives CDR1 ENHRY, CDR2 SYGVKD. The CDR3 is CAISPGQGYEQYF. The CDR3 nucleotides read TGCGCCATCAGTCCCGGACAGGGTTACGAGCAGTACTTC.

This clone was seen once. This chain joins TRBV5-1 and TRBJ2-7; 10 nucleotides line up with TRBD1. The CDR3 extends over 14 amino acids. After removal of 6 bases from V and 4 bases from J, the junction contained 7 bases not matched to a gene. Looked up from germline, CDR1 is SGHRS and CDR2 is YFSETQ. The CDR3 region is CASNPGQGFYEQYF. Here the CDR3 DNA reads TGCGCCAGCAATCCGGGACAGGGGTTTTACGAGCAGTACTTC. The full variable domain, completed using reference TRBV5-1 and TRBJ2-7, is KAGVTQTPRYLIKTRGQQVTLSCSPISGHRSVSWYQQTPGQGLQFLFEYFSETQRNKGNFPGRFSGRQFSNSRSEMNVSTLELGDSALYLCASNPGQGFYEQYFGPGTRLTVT.

This sequence joins TRBV9 and TRBJ1-4; 10 bases are a match to TRBD1. The germline V gene has CDR1 SGDLS and CDR2 YYNGEE. This CDR3 region has 16 residues. Losses at the gene ends were 2 bases for V and 2 bases for J; bases not matched to a gene: 3. The CDR3 is CASSVGQGGTNEKLFF. CDR3 bases: TGTGCCAGCAGCGTCGGACAGGGGGGCACTAATGAAAAACTGTTTTTT.

The chain combines TRBV2 with TRBJ1-5; D is possibly TRBD1 (5 bases). V was clipped by 6 bases and J by 4 bases, with 16 bases between them. Germline V gives CDR1 SNHLY, CDR2 FYNNEI. The CDR3 loop spans 15 amino acids. CDR3 loop: CASRRGLRGNQPQHF. The CDR3 coding sequence is TGTGCCAGCAGGCGGGGCTTACGGGGAAATCAGCCCCAGCATTTT.

Details on this clone: One end of the junction is discordant with germline, which a read error may explain. J is TRBJ2-5 and V is TRBV28; weak D call: TRBD1 (5 bases). The CDR3 extends over 11 amino acids. Per the germline V gene, CDR1 is MDHEN and CDR2 is SYDVKM. CDR3 region: CASSLRQRFDF. The CDR3 bases are TGTGCCAGCAGTTTACGACAGAGATTTGACTTC.

The chain has TRBV7-9 and TRBJ2-5; possible D gene TRBD2, 6 bases. Near its end, the DNA agrees better with TRBJ2-7, so the J call may be wrong. CDR1 SEHNR and CDR2 FQNEAQ come from the germline V gene (reference sequence). The length of the CDR3 is 14 residues. The CDR3 loop reads CASSLGLDSYEQYF. CDR3 in DNA: TGTGCCAGCAGCTTGGGACTCGATTCCTACGAGCAGTACTTC.